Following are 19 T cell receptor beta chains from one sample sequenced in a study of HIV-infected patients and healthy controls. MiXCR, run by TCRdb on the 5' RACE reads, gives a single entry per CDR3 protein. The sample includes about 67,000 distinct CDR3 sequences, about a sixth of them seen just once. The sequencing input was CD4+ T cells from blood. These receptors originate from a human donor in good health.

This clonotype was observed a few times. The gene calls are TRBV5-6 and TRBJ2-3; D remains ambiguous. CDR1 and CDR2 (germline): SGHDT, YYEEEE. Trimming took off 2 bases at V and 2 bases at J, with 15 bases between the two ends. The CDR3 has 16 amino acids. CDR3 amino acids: CASSLSIRKYTDTQYF. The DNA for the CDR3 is TGTGCCAGCAGCTTATCCATCCGCAAATACACAGATACGCAGTATTTT. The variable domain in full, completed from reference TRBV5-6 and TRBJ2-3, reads DAGVTQSPTHLIKTRGQQVTLRCSPKSGHDTVSWYQQALGQGPQFIFQYYEEEERQRGNFPDRFSGHQFPNYSSELNVNALLLGDSALYLCASSLSIRKYTDTQYFGPGTRLTVL.

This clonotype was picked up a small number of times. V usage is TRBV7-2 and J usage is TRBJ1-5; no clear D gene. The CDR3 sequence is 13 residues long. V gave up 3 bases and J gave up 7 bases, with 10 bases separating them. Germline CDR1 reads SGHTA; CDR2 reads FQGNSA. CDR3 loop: CASSFQNPQPQHF. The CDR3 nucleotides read TGTGCCAGCAGCTTCCAGAATCCGCAGCCCCAGCATTTT. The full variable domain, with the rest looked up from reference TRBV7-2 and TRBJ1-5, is GAGVSQSPSNKVTEKGKDVELRCDPISGHTALYWYRQSLGQGLEFLIYFQGNSAPDKSGLPSDRFSAERTGGSVSTLTIQRTQQEDSAVYLCASSFQNPQPQHFGDGTRLSIL.

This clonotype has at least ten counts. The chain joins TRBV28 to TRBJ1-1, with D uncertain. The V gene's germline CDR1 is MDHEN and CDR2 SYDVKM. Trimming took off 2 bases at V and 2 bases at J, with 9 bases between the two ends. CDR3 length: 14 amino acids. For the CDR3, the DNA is TGTGCCAGCAGTTTAACGCCCCTAAACACTGAAGCTTTCTTT. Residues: CASSLTPLNTEAFF.

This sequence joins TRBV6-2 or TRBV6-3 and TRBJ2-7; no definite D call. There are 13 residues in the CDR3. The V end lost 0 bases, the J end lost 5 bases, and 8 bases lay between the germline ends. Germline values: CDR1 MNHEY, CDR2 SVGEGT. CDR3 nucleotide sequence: TGTGCCAGCAGTTACTCCACCCCACACGAGCAGTACTTC. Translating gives CASSYSTPHEQYF.

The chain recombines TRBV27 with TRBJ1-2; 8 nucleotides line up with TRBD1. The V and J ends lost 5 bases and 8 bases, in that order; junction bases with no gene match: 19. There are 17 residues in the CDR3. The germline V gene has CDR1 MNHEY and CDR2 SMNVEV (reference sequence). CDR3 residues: CASSTYKGTGEGLGYTF. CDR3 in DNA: TGTGCCAGCAGTACTTACAAAGGGACAGGCGAAGGGCTAGGCTACACCTTC.

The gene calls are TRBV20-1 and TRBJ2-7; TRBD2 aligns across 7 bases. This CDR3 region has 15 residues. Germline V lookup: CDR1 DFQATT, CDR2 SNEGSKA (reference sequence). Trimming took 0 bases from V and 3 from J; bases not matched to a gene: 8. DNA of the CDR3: TGCAGTGCTAGAGATCCCGGCGGGAGTGGCTACGAGCAGTACTTC. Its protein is CSARDPGGSGYEQYF.

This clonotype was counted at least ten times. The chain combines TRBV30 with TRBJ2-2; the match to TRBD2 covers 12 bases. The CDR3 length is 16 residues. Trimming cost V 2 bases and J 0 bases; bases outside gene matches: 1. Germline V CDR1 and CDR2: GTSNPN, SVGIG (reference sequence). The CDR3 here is CAWSRLAGANTGELFF. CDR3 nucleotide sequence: TGTGCCTGGAGTCGACTAGCGGGAGCGAACACCGGGGAGCTGTTTTTT.

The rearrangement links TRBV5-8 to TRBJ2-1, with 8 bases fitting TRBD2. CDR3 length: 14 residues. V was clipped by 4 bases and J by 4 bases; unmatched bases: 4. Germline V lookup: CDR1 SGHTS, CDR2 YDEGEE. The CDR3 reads CASSRGGGYNEQFF. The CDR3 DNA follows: TGTGCCAGCAGCCGGGGGGGTGGATACAATGAGCAGTTCTTC.

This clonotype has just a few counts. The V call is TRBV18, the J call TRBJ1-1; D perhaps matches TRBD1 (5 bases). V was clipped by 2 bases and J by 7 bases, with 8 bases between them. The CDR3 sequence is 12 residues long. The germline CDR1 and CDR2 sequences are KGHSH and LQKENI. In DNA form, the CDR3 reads TGTGCCAGCTCACCAGCGGGGGGTGAAGCTTTCTTT. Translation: CASSPAGGEAFF.

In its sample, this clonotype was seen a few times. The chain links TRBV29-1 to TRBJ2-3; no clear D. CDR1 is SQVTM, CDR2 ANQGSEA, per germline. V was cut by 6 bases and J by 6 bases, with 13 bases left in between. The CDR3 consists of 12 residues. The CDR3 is CSVYRDLDTQYF. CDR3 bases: TGCAGCGTATATCGTGATCTGGATACGCAGTATTTT.

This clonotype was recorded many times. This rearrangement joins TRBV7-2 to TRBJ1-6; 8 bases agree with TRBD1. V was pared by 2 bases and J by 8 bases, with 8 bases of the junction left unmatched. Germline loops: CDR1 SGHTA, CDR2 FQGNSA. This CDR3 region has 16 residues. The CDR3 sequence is CASSLIPGGADSPLHF. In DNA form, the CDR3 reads TGTGCCAGCAGCTTAATCCCAGGGGGCGCGGATTCACCCCTCCACTTT.

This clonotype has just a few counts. Written as DNA, the CDR3 is TGCGCCAGCAACCCAAATCTAGCGGTTACTACCGGGGAGCTGTTTTTT. Amino acids: CASNPNLAVTTGELFF. The J gene is TRBJ2-2, the V gene TRBV4-3; 7 bases fit TRBD2. V lost 7 bases and J lost 5; bases outside the gene matches: 13. CDR3 length: 16 amino acids. CDR1 and CDR2 from the germline V gene are LGHNA and YSLEER.

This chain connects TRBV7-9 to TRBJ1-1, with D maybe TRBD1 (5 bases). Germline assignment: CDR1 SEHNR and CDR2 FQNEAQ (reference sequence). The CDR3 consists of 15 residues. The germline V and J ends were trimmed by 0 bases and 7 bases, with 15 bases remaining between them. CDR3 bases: TGTGCCAGCAGCTTAGCGTTGGCAAGGCAGGGTGAAGCTTTCTTT. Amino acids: CASSLALARQGEAFF. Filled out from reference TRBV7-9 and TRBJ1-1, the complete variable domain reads DTGVSQNPRHKITKRGQNVTFRCDPISEHNRLYWYRQTLGQGPEFLTYFQNEAQLEKSRLLSDRFSAERPKGSFSTLEIQRTEQGDSAMYLCASSLALARQGEAFFGQGTRLTVV.

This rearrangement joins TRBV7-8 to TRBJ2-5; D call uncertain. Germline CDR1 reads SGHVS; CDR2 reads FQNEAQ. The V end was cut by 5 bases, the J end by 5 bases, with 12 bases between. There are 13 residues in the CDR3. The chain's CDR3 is CASSVGLLETQYF. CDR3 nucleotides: TGTGCCAGCAGCGTCGGTCTCTTGGAGACCCAGTACTTC.

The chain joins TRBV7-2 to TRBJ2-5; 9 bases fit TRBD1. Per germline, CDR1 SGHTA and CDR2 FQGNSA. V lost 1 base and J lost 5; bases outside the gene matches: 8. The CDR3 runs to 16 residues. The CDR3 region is CASSLDGTGSVETQYF. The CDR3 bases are TGTGCCAGCAGCTTAGATGGGACAGGGTCTGTGGAGACCCAGTACTTC.

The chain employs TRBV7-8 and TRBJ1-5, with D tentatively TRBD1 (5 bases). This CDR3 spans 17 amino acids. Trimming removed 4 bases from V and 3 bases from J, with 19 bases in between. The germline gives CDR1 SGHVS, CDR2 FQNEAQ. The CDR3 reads CASSSAGALPLNQPQHF. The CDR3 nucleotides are TGTGCCAGCAGCTCTGCCGGGGCTCTCCCGCTCAATCAGCCCCAGCATTTT.

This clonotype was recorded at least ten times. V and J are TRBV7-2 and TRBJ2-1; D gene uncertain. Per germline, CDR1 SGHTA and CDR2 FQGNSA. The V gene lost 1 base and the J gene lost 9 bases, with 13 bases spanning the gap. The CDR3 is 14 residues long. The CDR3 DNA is TGTGCCAGCAGCTTAGGGCGCACCAAACTTGAGCAGTTCTTC. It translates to CASSLGRTKLEQFF.

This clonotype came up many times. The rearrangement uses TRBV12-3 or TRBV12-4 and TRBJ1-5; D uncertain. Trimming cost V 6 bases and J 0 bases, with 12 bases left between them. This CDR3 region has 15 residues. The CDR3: CASSQKTDSNQPQHF. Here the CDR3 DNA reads TGTGCCAGCAGCCAAAAGACGGATAGCAATCAGCCCCAGCATTTT.

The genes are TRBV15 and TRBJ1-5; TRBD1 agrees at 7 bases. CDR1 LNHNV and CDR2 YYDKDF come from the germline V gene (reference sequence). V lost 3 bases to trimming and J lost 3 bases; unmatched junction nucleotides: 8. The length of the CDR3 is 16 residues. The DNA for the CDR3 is TGTGCCACCAGCAGGGACAGGTCGAATTTCAATCAGCCCCAGCATTTT. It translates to CATSRDRSNFNQPQHF.